This record concerns one TCR beta chain sequence. This sample was included in a study of T cells in Graves' hyperthyroidism and ophthalmopathy. The source material, RNA transcripts, was used to amplify TCR beta CDR3 regions. TCR CDR3 regions were first amplified by RT-PCR with HTBI primers. TCRdb reanalysed the multiplex PCR reads using MiXCR and keeps one entry per CDR3 protein. This table holds 550,000 to 650,000 distinct CDR3 sequences, over 11% found once. With V trimmed by 2 bases and J by 0 bases, 6 bases remained unmatched. CDR1 is MDHEN and CDR2 is SYDVKM in the germline V gene. This CDR3 region has 18 residues.

This TCR derives from a woman aged 25 to 39 with Graves' hyperthyroidism that later progressed to Graves' ophthalmopathy. Sequenced sample: blood. The chain couples TRBV28 to TRBJ2-3; 12 nucleotides agree with TRBD2. The DNA for the CDR3 is TGTGCCAGCAGTTTAACCGGACTAGCGGGATCTAGCACAGATACGCAGTATTTT. Residues: CASSLTGLAGSSTDTQYF.